The 8 T cell receptor beta chains presented below share a single source sample, sequenced in a study of blood T cell repertoires in COVID-19. This table comes from immunoSEQ multiplex PCR, and its TCRdb copy is limited to in-frame clones, with some not included. The sample contains hundreds of thousands of clones, just over 85% of which appear only once. The sample was PBMCs or T cells enriched from blood (not recorded which). The receptors were sampled from a woman aged 45-60 years with acute COVID-19.

The chain combines TRBV6-5 with TRBJ1-2; unclear D gene. In germline, CDR1 is MNHEY, CDR2 SVGAGI. V was clipped by 4 bases and J by 2 bases, with 5 bases between them. This CDR3 is built from 12 residues. The DNA for the CDR3 is TGTGCCAGCAGTTCGGAGAACTATGGCTACACCTTC. This sequence encodes CASSSENYGYTF.

This clone was detected a few times. The V call is TRBV12-3 or TRBV12-4, the J call TRBJ1-3; D remains unclear. Trimming stripped 2 bases from V and 8 bases from J, with 7 bases between. This CDR3 has 12 amino acids. DNA for the CDR3: TGTGCCAGCAGTTTAATGCCGGACACCATATATTTT. Its translation: CASSLMPDTIYF.

V usage is TRBV27 and J usage is TRBJ1-5; 7 positions match TRBD1. The V and J ends lost 0 bases and 4 bases, in that order; junction bases with no gene match: 6. The CDR3 extends over 16 amino acids. CDR1 MNHEY and CDR2 SMNVEV come from the germline V gene (reference sequence). CDR3 in amino acids: CASSLSRTGYNQPQHF. For the CDR3, the DNA is TGTGCCAGCAGTTTATCGAGGACAGGATATAATCAGCCCCAGCATTTT.

The genes are TRBV2 and TRBJ2-6, with a tentative D call TRBD2 (5 bases). Germline CDR1 is SNHLY and CDR2 is FYNNEI. This CDR3 is built from 16 residues. Trimming shortened V by 3 bases and J by 2 bases, and 11 bases separated the two germline ends. The DNA for the CDR3 is TGTGCCAGCAGTGAGGCGGGTTTCACTGGGGCCAACGTCCTGACTTTC. Translation gives CASSEAGFTGANVLTF.

The chain employs TRBV28 and TRBJ2-1, with D possibly matching TRBD2 (6 bases). Germline V gives CDR1 MDHEN, CDR2 SYDVKM. The CDR3 length is 16 residues. V lost 5 bases and J 2 bases, leaving 16 bases between the germline ends. The CDR3 here is CASSPPLALAYNEQFF. CDR3 nucleotide sequence: TGTGCCAGCAGTCCCCCTCTAGCGTTGGCCTACAATGAGCAGTTCTTC. Using reference TRBV28 and TRBJ2-1 for the parts outside the CDR3, the full variable domain is DVKVTQSSRYLVKRTGEKVFLECVQDMDHENMFWYRQDPGLGLRLIYFSYDVKMKEKGDIPEGYSVSREKKERFSLILESASTNQTSMYLCASSPPLALAYNEQFFGPGTRLTVL.

A word on this clone: An end of the junction does not agree with germline; a read error may underlie this. V and J are TRBV3-1 (or the pseudogene TRBV3-2) and TRBJ1-2; D is unresolved. Germline V gives CDR1 LGHDT, CDR2 YNNKEL (reference sequence). The CDR3 has 12 residues. The CDR3, as DNA: TGTGCCAGCAGCCAAGATGGGTGGTTCCTAGAATTC. It yields the protein CASSQDGWFLEF.

V usage is TRBV5-1 and J usage is TRBJ2-7; 7 bases match TRBD2. Germline V CDR1 and CDR2: SGHRS, YFSETQ. CDR3 length: 14 residues. J was trimmed by 4 bases and V by 2 bases; bases with no gene match: 6. The CDR3 region has the DNA TGCGCCAGCAGCTTCGAGGGACTATCTTACGAGCAGTACTTC. It encodes CASSFEGLSYEQYF.

The V gene is TRBV18, the J gene TRBJ1-1, with a weak D call TRBD1 (6 bases). The CDR3 has 16 amino acids. Germline CDR1 and CDR2: KGHSH and LQKENI. The V end was cut by 1 base, the J end by 4 bases, with 16 bases between. CDR3 in amino acids: CASSPRINREGTEAFF. The DNA of the CDR3 is TGTGCCAGCTCACCACGGATCAACAGGGAGGGCACTGAAGCTTTCTTT.